This T cell receptor (beta chain) was identified during a study of CD8+ T cells in alopecia areata (dated by TCRdb to the late 2010s). As for the study more broadly: Treated patients were enrolled in an open-label pilot trial of oral tofacitinib, 5 to 10 mg twice daily, for moderate-to-severe alopecia areata. Tofacitinib was administered for 6 to 18 months, and 6 months of follow-up off drug were then conducted to assess delayed response and recurrence. In treated patients, disease severity was measured using the SALT score, which gives the percentage of scalp surface area affected. High-throughput TCRbeta sequencing was used to examine T cell clonal expansion in alopecia areata in both the C3H/HeJ mouse model and human patients. On the human side, TCRbeta sequencing was run on scalp tissue and on sorted CD4+ and CD8+ peripheral blood T cells from healthy controls and from alopecia areata patients with either patchy or totalis/universalis disease. Biopsies were taken from tofacitinib-treated patients at baseline and again at 4 and 24 weeks into treatment, and several of those patients also had a later scalp biopsy. Scalp clonality was compared among normal scalp (n=4), patchy alopecia areata scalp (n=8), and alopecia totalis/universalis scalp (n=8). RNA came from the PAXgene miRNA kit for fixed scalp, the miRNeasy kit for PBMCs, and the RNeasy kit for mouse skin. immunoSEQ multiplex PCR using 35 Vbeta forward primers and 13 Jbeta reverse primers was used to amplify TCRbeta CDR3 regions. Results the study describes overall, beyond this receptor: Tofacitinib significantly decreased scalp clonality and the number of expanded CD8+ clones among the top 100 scalp clones. Many expanded lesional clones persisted in scalp and blood during tofacitinib treatment, which may partly explain relapse after stopping treatment. Higher clonality and more expanded CD8+ clones were observed in lesional scalp than in normal scalp, particularly in alopecia totalis/universalis, a finding suggestive of antigenic drive. Resident alphabeta T cells in normal human skin are also sequenced, complicating scalp TCR repertoire analysis, unlike mouse skin dominated by gammadelta T cells. Because the treated cohort was small and had just a single nonresponder, larger studies are needed to establish links between baseline CD8+ expansion and response. Shared TCR sequences between patients were less evident than in mice, which may be partly attributable to HLA diversity in the patient population.

The CDR3 has 15 amino acids, counting the end cysteine and phenylalanine. Just the 45-base CDR3 DNA is kept, in frame starting at base 1. V is shortened by 0 bases, J by 1 base, and the region joining them spans 10 bases. Reading the germline V gene gives CDR1 LGHNA and CDR2 YSLEER. The library came from the immunoSEQ multiplex PCR assay. RNA was extracted from all samples and reverse transcribed into cDNA, which served as template for TCR sequencing. SuperScript III was used for first-strand cDNA synthesis, primed with a 2:1 mix of oligo-dT and random hexamers. Amplification bias was assessed with a synthetic immune receptor repertoire, and residual bias was removed computationally. The authors' analysis ran thus. Raw reads were preprocessed to remove errors, and CDR3 was defined according to IMGT conventions as the region from the conserved cysteine to phenylalanine. Clonality was calculated as 1 minus Shannon entropy normalized by log2 of the number of productive unique TCRs. CD4 or CD8 identity of scalp clones was inferred by cross-referencing scalp TCRbeta sequences with sorted blood CD4 and CD8 repertoires. Here the immuneACCESS table is served through TCRdb, limited to in-frame sequences with V and J called. Missing clones are a known gap in these copies; in checked studies unresolved V genes cover under half, and the rest lacks a known reason. V and J calls and clone size are those listed in that table; D and trimming were worked out from the DNA. The sample has fewer than 150,000 clones on record, about four fifths of them singletons. The ten largest make up 20% to 30% of the sample.

Taken with the paper, the label for time point translates to: about 4 weeks on oral tofacitinib. Reading the label with the study, this specimen's treatment or condition is: oral pan-JAK inhibitor, 5-10 mg twice daily. Lesional scalp punch biopsies and peripheral blood were collected from alopecia areata patients. After PBMCs were isolated by density centrifugation and stained for CD3, CD4 and CD8, a FACSAria was used to sort CD4+ and CD8+ T cells. As concerns this clone: What antigen it recognizes has not been identified. Base qualities are not at hand, and no much larger clone is one base apart.

This sequence originates from a human donor with alopecia areata. The source was CD8+ T cells sorted from blood, collected at week 4, from a patient treated with tofacitinib. The chain is encoded by TRBV4-3 joined to TRBJ2-7, with the D gene too uncertain to name. The CDR3 region reads CASSQDAYPSYEQYF. Read as DNA, the sequence is TGCGCCAGCAGCCAAGATGCGTATCCTTCCTACGAGCAGTACTTC.